A single sample is the source of the 24 T cell receptor beta chains below, sequenced in a study of blood T cells in healthy people across ages (dated by TCRdb to 2014 to 2015). Library prep was done by 5' RACE. These reads were obtained on an Illumina HiSeq 2500. A second PCR of 7 to 11 cycles was run with a J-beta primer mix and a sample-barcoded 5' primer. TCRdb cleaned the public reads at Q25 with fastp, built clones with MiXCR and kept in-frame beta chains. CDR3 protein duplicates are merged, each entry listing the most common genes and DNA. For this sample there are over 1,200,000 distinct CDR3 sequences; 59% appear just once. The leading ten clones occupy 6.5% to 8% of the sample. Sequenced material: blood. The receptors were gathered from a man between 18 and 35 years old in good health.

The rearrangement links TRBV2 to TRBJ2-3; 7 bases fit TRBD2. V was clipped by 3 bases and J by 5 bases; unmatched bases: 8. The CDR3 runs 15 residues. The V gene's germline CDR1 is SNHLY and CDR2 FYNNEI. The DNA for the CDR3 is TGTGCCAGCAGTGAGGAGACTAGCCCGTTAGATACGCAGTATTTT. Its protein is CASSEETSPLDTQYF.

V usage is TRBV4-1 and J usage is TRBJ1-2; D not certain. There are 13 residues in the CDR3. Per the germline V gene, CDR1 is MGHRA and CDR2 is YSYEKL. Trimming shortened V by 4 bases and J by 3 bases, and 9 bases separated the two germline ends. CDR3 region: CASSRSQHYGYTF. The CDR3 DNA is TGCGCCAGCAGCCGATCGCAACACTATGGCTACACCTTC.

The chain carries TRBV29-1 and TRBJ2-4, with 7 nucleotides matching TRBD2. The better agreement between TRBJ2-7 and the DNA end casts doubt on the J call. CDR1 and CDR2 from the germline V gene are SQVTM and ANQGSEA. CDR3 length: 13 residues. CDR3 loop: CSVASAGDGEQYF. Written as DNA, the CDR3 is TGCAGCGTTGCAAGTGCGGGAGATGGCGAGCAGTACTTC.

This chain joins TRBV7-9 and TRBJ1-2; TRBD1 might be the D (6 bases). Trimming removed 6 bases at V and 6 bases at J, with 17 bases between. Germline V gene data show CDR1 as SEHNR and CDR2 as FQNEAQ (reference sequence). The length of the CDR3 is 14 residues. CDR3 residues: CASRAGGLMDGYTF. CDR3 DNA: TGTGCCAGCAGAGCGGGGGGGCTAATGGATGGCTACACCTTC.

The gene calls are TRBV6-5 and TRBJ2-5, with 8 bases matching TRBD1. Per germline, CDR1 MNHEY and CDR2 SVGAGI. The CDR3 covers 15 residues. J lost 1 base, V lost 2 bases, and 3 bases had no gene match. CDR3 coding DNA: TGTGCCAGCAGTTACCTCAGGGGGCTCCAAGAGACCCAGTACTTC. As protein: CASSYLRGLQETQYF.

This clonotype has just a few counts. The rearrangement uses TRBV29-1 and TRBJ2-5; D possibly uses TRBD1 or TRBD2 (5 bases each). V was cut by 6 bases and J by 2 bases, with 19 bases left in between. In germline, CDR1 is SQVTM, CDR2 ANQGSEA. This CDR3 has 15 residues. The CDR3 DNA reads TGCAGCGTCCATTCCGGAGGTGGGGGACAAGAGACCCAGTACTTC. Translated: CSVHSGGGGQETQYF.

The chain recombines TRBV5-1 with TRBJ2-3, with D possibly called TRBD1 or TRBD2 (5 bases each). CDR1 and CDR2 (germline): SGHRS, YFSETQ. V gave up 4 bases and J gave up 2 bases, with 14 bases separating them. The CDR3 runs to 15 residues. CDR3 nucleotides: TGCGCCAGCAGCGTTACCGGGACCTACACAGATACGCAGTATTTT. Its translation is CASSVTGTYTDTQYF.

The chain carries TRBV20-1 and TRBJ2-5; the match to TRBD2 covers 8 bases. Germline loops: CDR1 DFQATT, CDR2 SNEGSKA (reference sequence). Losses at the gene ends were 7 bases for V and 3 bases for J; bases not matched to a gene: 4. The CDR3 sequence is 12 residues long. This chain's CDR3 is CSVAGPEETQYF. The CDR3 bases are TGCAGTGTAGCGGGACCCGAAGAGACCCAGTACTTC.

The V call is TRBV4-1, the J call TRBJ2-7, with a possible D match to TRBD1 (6 bases). The V and J ends lost 5 bases and 2 bases respectively, with 13 bases between them. Germline CDR1 MGHRA, CDR2 YSYEKL. CDR3 length equals 14 residues. In nucleotides, the CDR3 is TGCGCCAGCAGCAATCGGGACACAACCTACGAGCAGTACTTC. Translated, it gives CASSNRDTTYEQYF.

The chain couples TRBV6-5 to TRBJ2-7; unclear D gene. Matching the DNA end better, TRBJ2-4 makes the J call doubtful. The CDR3 is 15 residues long. Per germline, CDR1 MNHEY and CDR2 SVGAGI. The CDR3 loop reads CASSYSGPLQNIQYF. The CDR3, as DNA: TGTGCCAGCAGTTACTCTGGGCCCTTGCAAAACATTCAGTACTTC.

V usage is TRBV4-1 and J usage is TRBJ2-1, with a weak D call TRBD2 (5 bases). Trimming removed 3 bases from V and 12 bases from J, with 30 bases in between. The CDR3 length is 18 residues. The V gene's germline CDR1 is MGHRA and CDR2 YSYEKL. The CDR3 DNA follows: TGCGCCAGCAGCCAGCCGGGAAAGGTCCTCTCAGAGGAATCACGGCAGTTCTTC. Translation gives CASSQPGKVLSEESRQFF.

This clonotype has only a few counts. The rearrangement links TRBV10-3 to TRBJ2-7; D is unclear. Germline loops: CDR1 ENHRY, CDR2 SYGVKD. CDR3 size: 13 residues. V lost 2 bases and J 2 bases, leaving 7 bases between the germline ends. This CDR3 reads CAISEGLTYEQYF. The CDR3 coding sequence is TGTGCCATCAGTGAGGGGCTCACCTACGAGCAGTACTTC.

The CDR3 sequence: CSASLAKNIQYF. In DNA, the CDR3 is TGCAGTGCCTCCTTAGCCAAAAACATTCAGTACTTC. The chain is built from TRBV20-1 and TRBJ2-4; D uncertain. V was trimmed by 6 bases and J by 0 bases, leaving 6 bases between them. CDR1 is DFQATT, CDR2 SNEGSKA, per germline (reference sequence). CDR3 length: 12 residues.

The V gene is TRBV6-2 or TRBV6-3, the J gene TRBJ1-1, with D perhaps TRBD1 (5 bases). Germline lookup yields CDR1 MNHEY and CDR2 SVGEGT. Deletions cut 5 bases from V and 7 bases from J, with 17 bases between. CDR3 size: 14 residues. In DNA form, the CDR3 reads TGTGCCAGCAGTCCCGGGAGCATCACAGGTGAAGCTTTCTTT. Encoded protein: CASSPGSITGEAFF.

This clonotype was recorded many times. This chain joins TRBV29-1 and TRBJ2-4; TRBD2 might be the D (5 bases). Per germline, CDR1 SQVTM and CDR2 ANQGSEA. The ends were cut back, 4 bases at V and 0 bases at J, with 10 bases in the middle. The CDR3 covers 14 residues. The CDR3, as DNA: TGCAGCGTTGTCGGGAAGCTAGCCAAAAACATTCAGTACTTC. It is translated as CSVVGKLAKNIQYF.

The chain joins TRBV4-1 to TRBJ2-2; 8 bases are a match to TRBD2. The CDR3 sequence is 15 residues long. Trimming at V came to 9 bases and at J to 3 bases, leaving 9 bases not matched to a gene. Germline V gives CDR1 MGHRA, CDR2 YSYEKL. The DNA of the CDR3 is TGCGCCAGTAAAGTGGATAGCGGGGACACCGGGGAGCTGTTTTTT. Amino acid sequence: CASKVDSGDTGELFF.

On this clonotype itself: The junction and the germline gene differ at one end; a read error may be behind it. The rearrangement joins TRBV20-1 to TRBJ2-2; D gene ambiguous. This CDR3 spans 16 amino acids. Germline V gives CDR1 DFQATT, CDR2 SNEGSKA (reference sequence). The DNA of the CDR3 is TGCATTGCTAGACCCCAGGCCCGGAACAACACCGGGGAGCTGTTTTTT. Translated: CIARPQARNNTGELFF.

The chain links TRBV5-5 to TRBJ2-3; possibly TRBD1 or TRBD2 for D (6 bases each). The germline V gene encodes CDR1 SGHKS and CDR2 YYEKEE (reference sequence). The CDR3 totals 20 residues. Deletions cut 0 bases from V and 1 base from J, with 24 bases between. CDR3 loop: CASSLESQWNGGMGTDTQYF. In DNA, the CDR3 is TGTGCCAGCAGCTTGGAGTCGCAATGGAACGGGGGCATGGGCACAGATACGCAGTATTTT.

This clonotype appeared once. A read error may account for a junction end that differs from germline. V usage is TRBV20-1 and J usage is TRBJ2-7, with TRBD1 identical over 7 bases. CDR3 length equals 15 residues. Germline-derived CDR1 and CDR2 are DFQATT and SNEGSKA (reference sequence). The CDR3 DNA is TGCAGTGCAAGAGGTGGAAGCGACAGGGCCTACGAGCAGTACTTC. It translates to CSARGGSDRAYEQYF.

The chain uses TRBV20-1 and TRBJ2-7; D ambiguous. This CDR3 spans 14 amino acids. Trimming removed 6 bases at V and 0 bases at J, with 15 bases between. In germline, CDR1 is DFQATT, CDR2 SNEGSKA (reference sequence). The CDR3 spells CSAQPTENSYEQYF. The CDR3 bases are TGCAGTGCCCAACCGACGGAGAACTCCTACGAGCAGTACTTC.

V gene TRBV14 combines with J gene TRBJ2-7; D gene unclear. V was clipped by 3 bases and J by 3 bases, with 9 bases between them. Germline CDR1 reads SGHDN; CDR2 reads FVKESK. The CDR3 has 13 residues. Here the CDR3 DNA reads TGTGCCAGCAGCCAGGCGGTAATCTACGAGCAGTACTTC. Amino acids: CASSQAVIYEQYF.

This chain joins TRBV27 and TRBJ2-7, with 12 bases matching TRBD1. This CDR3 region has 16 residues. V trimming: 0 bases; J trimming: 4 bases; junction bases outside the gene matches: 4. Germline values: CDR1 MNHEY, CDR2 SMNVEV (reference sequence). CDR3 in amino acids: CASSLSGTGGRYEQYF. The CDR3 bases are TGTGCCAGCAGTTTATCCGGGACAGGGGGCCGGTACGAGCAGTACTTC.

This chain links TRBV20-1 with TRBJ2-5; D is unresolved. V was clipped by 2 bases and J by 2 bases, with 21 bases between them. This CDR3 comprises 17 residues. From germline, CDR1 is DFQATT and CDR2 SNEGSKA (reference sequence). This CDR3 is CSARLTQHLVRQETQYF. In nucleotides, the CDR3 is TGCAGTGCTAGACTCACGCAGCACCTAGTTCGACAAGAGACCCAGTACTTC.

This clonotype was seen more than once but under ten times. The chain employs TRBV5-1 and TRBJ2-1; tentatively, D is TRBD2 (6 bases). The CDR3 consists of 14 residues. Per the germline V gene, CDR1 is SGHRS and CDR2 is YFSETQ. V dropped 3 bases and J dropped 10 bases, with 17 bases sitting between them. CDR3 DNA: TGCGCCAGCAGCTGGGGGGTTGAGTCCAGGGAGCAGTTCTTC. Translating gives CASSWGVESREQFF. Complete variable domain (other parts from reference TRBV5-1 and TRBJ2-1): KAGVTQTPRYLIKTRGQQVTLSCSPISGHRSVSWYQQTPGQGLQFLFEYFSETQRNKGNFPGRFSGRQFSNSRSEMNVSTLELGDSALYLCASSWGVESREQFFGPGTRLTVL.